This T cell receptor (beta chain) was profiled in a study of blood T cell repertoires in COVID-19. About the research overall: Italy, Spain and the United States were the sources of the convalescent and acute COVID-19 samples. In each case, the material was cDNA or gDNA derived from T cells, B-cell-depleted T cells, or PBMCs.

V was trimmed by 3 bases and J by 10 bases, leaving 13 bases between them. The CDR3 sequence is 13 residues long. As originally analysed: Reference gene primer amplification gave nucleated cell count estimates. Profiling relied on immunoSEQ multiplex PCR, and the TCRdb table lists in-frame clones only, not all of them. V and J calls and clone size are those listed in that table; D and trimming were worked out from the DNA. The sample holds over 100,000 clones, roughly four fifths seen once. This TCR came from a woman aged 70-85 years with acute or convalescent COVID-19. The chain has TRBV12-3 or TRBV12-4 and TRBJ2-1; no reliable D call. Sequencing was performed on peripheral blood. CDR3 nucleotides: TGTGCCAGCAGTTTTCAGTCGGGTCACGAGCAGTTCTTC. Translation: CASSFQSGHEQFF.